The following is a TCR beta chain sequence with its context. Profiled with immunoSEQ multiplex PCR; TCRdb holds only in-frame clones, not every one. The sample records around 100,000 clones, approximately 92% being singletons. The entry originates in a study of T cell changes during pregnancy in multiple sclerosis. V lost 4 bases and J lost 1, with 14 bases in between. Per germline, CDR1 GTSNPN and CDR2 SVGIG (reference sequence). This CDR3 has 15 residues. This chain links TRBV30 with TRBJ1-5; tentative D call: TRBD1 (5 bases). The clonotype comes from a female donor with multiple sclerosis, enrolled in a pregnancy study. The sequencing used peripheral blood, collected after pregnancy. CDR3 protein: CAWTVGGISNQPQHF. The CDR3 DNA follows: TGTGCCTGGACCGTGGGGGGGATAAGCAATCAGCCCCAGCATTTT.